These T cell receptor beta chains were read from a single sample in a study of early T cells in non-severe SARS-CoV-2 infection. In TCRdb, the 5' RACE reads were re-called with MiXCR into one record per CDR3 protein. The repertoire holds tens of thousands of distinct CDR3 sequences, with over 5% as singletons. The specimen sequenced was whole blood. All receptors derive from an adult who was a healthcare worker with PCR-confirmed SARS-CoV-2 infection or an uninfected control (not recorded which). Each CDR3 is given without its conserved first and last residue.

10 TRBV9 ASSAGDFGYT
12 TRBV20-1 SASPRDRSYEQY
14 TRBV7-2 ASSLEGTSGTYEQY
11 TRBV29-1 SVQDTYNSPLH
12 TRBV30 AWSSRRDTYEQY
11 TRBV10-2 ASSRDTDNEQF
9 TRBV20-1 SARRDYEQY
12 TRBV7-9 ASRGWTSTDTQY
10 TRBV9 ASSRGYLEQF
12 TRBV12-3/TRBV12-4 ASANRGGSYGYT
16 TRBV11-2 ASTYQTSGGAMFETQY
14 TRBV12-5 ASGSMDRGMITEAF
13 TRBV28 ASSPRGALTDTQY
12 TRBV5-5 ASTLGAGAYEQY
13 TRBV5-1 ASSLAGTLYNEQF
13 TRBV13 ASSSGTGGPYGYT
11 TRBV5-6 VSSLRGSYEQY
13 TRBV7-6 ASSLRQGTYNEQF
14 TRBV10-2 ASSESVLGLYNEQF
11 TRBV9 ASSEAGRGEQY
14 TRBV7-2 ASSLAHSVLTYEQY
9 TRBV12-3/TRBV12-4 ASSLDSALH
13 TRBV20-1 SASATGAPNNEQF
13 TRBV20-1 SARDRTVSGNTIY
13 TRBV6-1 ASSEAQGRYNEQF
11 TRBV7-2 ASSSQENQPQH
15 TRBV7-9 ASPTTGQGSNTGELF
13 TRBV7-6 ASSLRLAGVHEQF
12 TRBV20-1 SASPAGGAYEQY
10 TRBV29-1 SVQEGTDTQY
14 TRBV7-9 ASSSSTVIRADTQY
10 TRBV2 ASRLQHDTQY
13 TRBV5-1 ASSPGGISTDTQY
13 TRBV10-3 AIRGTGDGNQPQH
13 TRBV7-4 ASSPRDRGNQPQH
12 TRBV2 ASSSAVQGNTIY
13 TRBV11-2 ASSLGRVPPYEQY
13 TRBV20-1 SGVGGEGRTDTQY
12 TRBV5-1 ASSPGAKGLFQY
14 TRBV28 ASSRLGQNQNQPQH
15 TRBV28 ASSQPRGGAGANVLT